Below are 4 T cell receptor beta chains sequenced from a single sample in a study of molecular identifiers for immune sequencing clone quantification (dated 2018 in TCRdb). The library was made by PCR. Sequencing instrument: Illumina HiSeq 4000. TCRdb handled the public reads itself, with Q25 trimming in fastp and clone calling in MiXCR, and kept productive beta chains. All rows with the same CDR3 protein become a single entry with the most common DNA and genes. The table for this sample lists about 640,000 distinct CDR3 sequences; about 20% of them were counted only once. Together, the top ten hold around 0.86% of the sample. Sequencing was done on a sample of naive CD8+ T cells from blood, with Jurkat cell RNA spiked in. The cell subset or site label here, explained by the study, means: FACS-sorted CD8+CD4-CCR7+CD45RA+ naive T cells. The receptors stem from a human donor in good health. Some libraries in this study had Jurkat cell RNA spiked in.

With regard to this clonotype: A much larger clone is a single base away; this may be a read error. The rearrangement joins TRBV5-4 to TRBJ1-2; the match to TRBD1 covers 11 bases. Per the germline V gene, CDR1 is SGHNT and CDR2 is YYREEE (reference sequence). J was trimmed by 7 bases and V by 0 bases; bases with no gene match: 5. The CDR3 is 15 residues long. The DNA of the CDR3 is TGTGCCAGCAGCTTGGGTCAGGACAGGGGGCGTGGCTACACCTTC. Encoded protein: CASSLGQDRGRGYTF.

This clonotype has a handful of counts. The chain joins TRBV7-9 to TRBJ2-7, with D perhaps matching TRBD2 (5 bases). Per the germline V gene, CDR1 is SEHNR and CDR2 is FQNEAQ (reference sequence). The CDR3 has 13 residues. Trimming took 4 bases from V and 7 from J, leaving 14 bases between them. The CDR3 spells CASSSAGLREQYF. The CDR3 bases are TGTGCCAGCAGCTCCGCGGGCCTGAGGGAGCAGTACTTC.

Ten or more counts support this clonotype. The gene calls are TRBV18 and TRBJ2-7; D perhaps matches TRBD2 (5 bases). The V gene lost 2 bases and the J gene lost 6 bases, with 17 bases spanning the gap. The germline V gene encodes CDR1 KGHSH and CDR2 LQKENI. CDR3 length: 15 residues. In DNA, the CDR3 is TGTGCCAGCTCACCAGGTACGGGGAGTGAAGGCGAGCAGTACTTC. This gives the protein CASSPGTGSEGEQYF.

As concerns this clonotype: One base away lies a much larger clone, so this may be a sequencing read error. The J gene is TRBJ2-6, the V gene TRBV5-5; 9 bases agree with TRBD1. CDR3 length: 18 amino acids. From germline, CDR1 is SGHKS and CDR2 YYEKEE (reference sequence). CDR3 sequence reads: CASSSRTGEVFGANILTF. The DNA of the CDR3 is TGTGCCAGCAGCTCAAGGACAGGGGAGGTATTTGGGGCCAACATCCTGACTTTC.